This T cell receptor (beta chain) is drawn from a study of blood T cell repertoires in COVID-19. In the study overall: Spain, Italy and the United States supplied samples that represented acute and convalescent COVID-19. Sample material is recorded as cDNA or gDNA derived from T cells, B-cell-depleted T cells, or PBMCs.

Produced via immunoSEQ multiplex PCR; TCRdb's table is partial and in-frame only. The repertoire holds 160,000 or so clones, 84% seen once, with 13% to 15% in the top ten. Ages ranged from about 18 to 89 years, with residence in around 24 US areas. Participant-given clinical history determined each cohort assignment. The CDR3 consists of 13 residues. From germline, CDR1 is SEHNR and CDR2 FQNEAQ (reference sequence). The V end was cut by 5 bases, the J end by 2 bases, with 9 bases between. The sequence was obtained from a man over 45 who had recovered from COVID-19. This rearrangement joins TRBV7-9 to TRBJ1-2; tentative D call: TRBD1 (6 bases). The sequenced material came from PBMCs or T cells enriched from blood (not recorded which). The CDR3 region has the DNA TGTGCCAGCAGCCACGGACAGAACTATGGCTACACCTTC. Protein: CASSHGQNYGYTF.